This T cell receptor beta chain was profiled in a study of blood T cell repertoires in COVID-19. Study-level information: There were acute and convalescent COVID-19 samples, and they came from the United States, Italy and Spain. The analysed material was cDNA or gDNA that came from T cells, B-cell-depleted T cells, or PBMCs.

The V segment lost 4 bases and the J segment 2 bases; nucleotides outside the gene matches: 11. Per the germline V gene, CDR1 is GTSNPN and CDR2 is SVGIG (reference sequence). The CDR3 runs 16 residues. Profiled with immunoSEQ multiplex PCR; TCRdb holds only in-frame clones, not every one. The data contain about 150,000 clones, approximately 80% of them singletons. Sequenced input: peripheral blood. This sequence originates from a man between 65 and 80 years old with acute or convalescent COVID-19. The chain uses TRBV30 and TRBJ1-3; TRBD1 aligns across 7 bases. Here the CDR3 DNA reads TGTGCCTGGACCTCCAGACAGGGCATCGCTGGAAACACCATATATTTT. Amino acids: CAWTSRQGIAGNTIYF.